The T cell receptor (beta chain) under discussion was sequenced for a study of T cells in pancreatic ductal adenocarcinoma. In germline, CDR1 is SGHTA, CDR2 FQGNSA. The V gene lost 5 bases and the J gene lost 3 bases, with 5 bases spanning the gap. There are 11 residues in the CDR3. The data were produced by immunoSEQ multiplex PCR, yet TCRdb's version contains in-frame clones alone and is incomplete. This table has 25,000 to 35,000 clones, about 92% appearing once. Selected pancreatic ductal adenocarcinoma patients had undergone surgery without neoadjuvant therapy. Source material: PBMCs. The rearrangement links TRBV7-2 to TRBJ2-7; D not certain. This clonotype originated in a human donor with pancreatic ductal adenocarcinoma. CDR3 DNA: TGTGCCAGCAGCGAGTACTACGAGCAGTACTTC. Its translation: CASSEYYEQYF. The full variable domain, with the rest looked up from reference TRBV7-2 and TRBJ2-7, is GAGVSQSPSNKVTEKGKDVELRCDPISGHTALYWYRQSLGQGLEFLIYFQGNSAPDKSGLPSDRFSAERTGGSVSTLTIQRTQQEDSAVYLCASSEYYEQYFGPGTRLTVT.